This T cell receptor beta chain was sequenced during a study of CD8+ T cells in alopecia areata (dated by TCRdb to the late 2010s). With regard to the full study: The treated patients, all with moderate-to-severe alopecia areata, were enrolled in an open-label pilot trial of oral tofacitinib given at 5 to 10 mg twice daily. To study T cell clonal expansion in alopecia areata, the researchers applied high-throughput TCRbeta sequencing to both the C3H/HeJ mouse model and human patients. TCRbeta CDR3 regions were amplified by immunoSEQ multiplex PCR with 35 Vbeta forward and 13 Jbeta reverse primers. Patients stayed on tofacitinib for 6 to 18 months and then had 6 months of follow-up off drug so that delayed response and recurrence could be assessed. Clonality in the scalp was compared among normal scalp (n=4), patchy alopecia areata scalp (n=8), and alopecia totalis/universalis scalp (n=8). Human TCRbeta sequencing covered scalp tissue and sorted CD4+ and CD8+ peripheral blood T cells from patchy and totalis/universalis alopecia areata patients and healthy controls. RNA was extracted with the PAXgene miRNA kit for fixed scalp, the miRNeasy kit for PBMCs, and the RNeasy kit for mouse skin. In treated patients, disease severity was measured using the SALT score, which gives the percentage of scalp surface area affected. Patients on tofacitinib were biopsied at baseline and after 4 and 24 weeks of treatment, and several of the patients also had a later scalp biopsy. Points the paper makes about the study in general: Tofacitinib significantly decreased scalp clonality and the number of expanded CD8+ clones among the top 100 scalp clones. The treated cohort was small, with a single nonresponder, so links between baseline CD8+ expansion and response need larger studies. Lesional scalp, especially in alopecia totalis/universalis, showed higher clonality and more expanded CD8+ clones than normal scalp, suggesting antigenic drive. Many expanded lesional clones were found to persist in scalp and blood during tofacitinib treatment, and relapse after treatment cessation may be partly explained by this persistence. Unlike mouse skin, where gammadelta T cells dominate, normal human skin contains resident alphabeta T cells that get sequenced too, which complicates analysis of the scalp TCR repertoire. Shared TCR sequences between patients were less evident than in mice, which may be partly attributable to HLA diversity in the patient population.

The library was built by means of the immunoSEQ multiplex PCR assay. To provide template for TCR sequencing, every sample had RNA extracted and reverse transcribed into cDNA. SuperScript III was used to make first-strand cDNA, primed with a 2:1 mix of oligo-dT and random hexamers. A synthetic immune receptor repertoire was used to measure amplification bias, and any remaining bias was corrected computationally. On the study's bioinformatics: Raw reads were preprocessed to remove errors, and CDR3 was defined by IMGT conventions from the conserved cysteine to phenylalanine. Clonality was calculated as 1 minus Shannon entropy normalized by log2 of the number of productive unique TCRs. Whether scalp clones were CD4 or CD8 was inferred by matching scalp TCRbeta sequences against CD4 and CD8 repertoires sorted from blood. Sourced from immuneACCESS, this table was stored by TCRdb with only in-frame sequences that have V and J called. A share of the clones is absent; for the studies checked, an unresolved V gene accounts for under half, and the remainder has no known explanation. The V and J calls and clone size are taken from that table; D and trimming were inferred from the DNA. The sample table lists hundreds of thousands of clones, approximately 70% of them with a count of one. The top ten hold 0.95% to 1.5% of the sample.

V was cut back by 3 bases and J by 4 bases, leaving a gap of 15 bases between them. Measured from the cysteine to the phenylalanine, the CDR3 is 15 residues long. Kept here is only the CDR3 DNA, which spans 45 bases and is read in frame from base 1. Looking up the germline V gene yields CDR1 SGHAT and CDR2 FQNNGV. In light of the paper, this sample's treatment or condition label describes: oral pan-JAK inhibitor, 5-10 mg twice daily. Lesional scalp punch biopsies and peripheral blood were obtained from alopecia areata patients. PBMCs were isolated by density centrifugation and stained for CD3, CD4 and CD8, after which CD4+ and CD8+ T cells were sorted on a FACSAria. This clone has only one observation. Its cognate antigen has yet to be identified. Per-base qualities were not stored, and no clone one base away is much larger.

Material: CD4+ T cells sorted from blood, obtained at approximately week 42, from a patient treated with tofacitinib. The chain uses TRBV11-2 and TRBJ1-2, and TRBD1 may be the D gene, going by 6 matching bases. The sequence was collected from a human donor with alopecia areata. The nucleotide sequence reads TGTGCCAGCAGCTTCGTCGGGCAGGGGAGCTATGGCTACACCTTC. It codes for CASSFVGQGSYGYTF.